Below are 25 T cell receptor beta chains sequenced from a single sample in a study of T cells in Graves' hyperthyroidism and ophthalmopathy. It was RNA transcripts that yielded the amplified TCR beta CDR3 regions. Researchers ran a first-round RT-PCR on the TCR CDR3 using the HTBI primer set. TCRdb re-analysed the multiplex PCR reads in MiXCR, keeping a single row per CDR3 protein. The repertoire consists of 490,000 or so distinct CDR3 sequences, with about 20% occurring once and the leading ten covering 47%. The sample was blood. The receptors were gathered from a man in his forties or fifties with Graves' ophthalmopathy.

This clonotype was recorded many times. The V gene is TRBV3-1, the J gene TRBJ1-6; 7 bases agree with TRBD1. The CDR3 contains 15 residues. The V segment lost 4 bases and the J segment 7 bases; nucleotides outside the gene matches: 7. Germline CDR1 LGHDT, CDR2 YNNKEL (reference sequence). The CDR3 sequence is CASSLGQAGNSPLHF. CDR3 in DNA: TGTGCCAGCAGCCTCGGACAGGCGGGGAATTCACCCCTCCACTTT.

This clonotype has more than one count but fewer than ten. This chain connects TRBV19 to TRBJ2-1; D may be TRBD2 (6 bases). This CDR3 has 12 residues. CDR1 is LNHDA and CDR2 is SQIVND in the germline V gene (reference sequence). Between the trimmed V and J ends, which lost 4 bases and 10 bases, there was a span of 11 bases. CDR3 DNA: TGTGCCAGTAGTAAGGAGGGCCTAGAGCAGTTCTTC. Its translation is CASSKEGLEQFF.

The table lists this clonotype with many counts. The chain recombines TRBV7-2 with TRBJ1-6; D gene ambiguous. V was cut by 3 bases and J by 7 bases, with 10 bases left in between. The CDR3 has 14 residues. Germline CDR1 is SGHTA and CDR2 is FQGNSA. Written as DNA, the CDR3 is TGTGCCAGCAGCTTCGTAACAGAAAATTCACCCCTCCACTTT. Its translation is CASSFVTENSPLHF.

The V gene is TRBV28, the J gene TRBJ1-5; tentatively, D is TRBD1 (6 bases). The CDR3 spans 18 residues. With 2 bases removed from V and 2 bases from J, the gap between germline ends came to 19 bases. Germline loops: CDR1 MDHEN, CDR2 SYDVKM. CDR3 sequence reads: CASSLAGGGRWGNQPQHF. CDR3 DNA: TGTGCCAGCAGTTTAGCTGGGGGGGGGCGATGGGGCAATCAGCCCCAGCATTTT. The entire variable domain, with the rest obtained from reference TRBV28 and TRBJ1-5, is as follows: DVKVTQSSRYLVKRTGEKVFLECVQDMDHENMFWYRQDPGLGLRLIYFSYDVKMKEKGDIPEGYSVSREKKERFSLILESASTNQTSMYLCASSLAGGGRWGNQPQHFGDGTRLSIL.

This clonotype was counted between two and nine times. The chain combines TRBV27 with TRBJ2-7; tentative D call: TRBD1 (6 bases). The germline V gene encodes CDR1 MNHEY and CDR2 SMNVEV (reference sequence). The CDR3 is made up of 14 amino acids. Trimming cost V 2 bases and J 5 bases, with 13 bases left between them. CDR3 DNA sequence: TGTGCCAGCAGTTTACAGGGGAAACTTAACGAGCAGTACTTC. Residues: CASSLQGKLNEQYF.

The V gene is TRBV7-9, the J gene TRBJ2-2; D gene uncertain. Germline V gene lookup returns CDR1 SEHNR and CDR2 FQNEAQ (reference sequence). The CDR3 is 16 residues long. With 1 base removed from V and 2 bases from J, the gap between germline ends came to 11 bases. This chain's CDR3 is CASSLESDSNTGELFF. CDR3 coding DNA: TGTGCCAGCAGCTTAGAATCCGACTCCAACACCGGGGAGCTGTTTTTT.

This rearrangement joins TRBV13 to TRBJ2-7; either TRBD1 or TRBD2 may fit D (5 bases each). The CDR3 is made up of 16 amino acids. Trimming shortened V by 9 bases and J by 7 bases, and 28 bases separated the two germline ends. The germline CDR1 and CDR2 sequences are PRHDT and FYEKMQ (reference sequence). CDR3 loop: CASLLRDHRAQSEQYF. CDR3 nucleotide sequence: TGTGCCAGTCTCCTCCGGGACCACCGTGCGCAGAGTGAGCAGTACTTC. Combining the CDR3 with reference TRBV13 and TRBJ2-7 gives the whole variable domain AAGVIQSPRHLIKEKRETATLKCYPIPRHDTVYWYQQGPGQDPQFLISFYEKMQSDKGSIPDRFSAQQFSDYHSELNMSSLELGDSALYFCASLLRDHRAQSEQYFGPGTRLTVT.

The CDR3 DNA sequence: TGTGCCAGCAGTCCCTGGAGGGGGGACAATCAGCCCCAGCATTTT. Amino acid sequence: CASSPWRGDNQPQHF. J is TRBJ1-5 and V is TRBV27; the D gene is possibly TRBD1 (6 bases). CDR3 size: 15 residues. Trimming pared 5 bases from V and 3 bases from J, leaving 14 bases between. Per germline, CDR1 MNHEY and CDR2 SMNVEV (reference sequence).

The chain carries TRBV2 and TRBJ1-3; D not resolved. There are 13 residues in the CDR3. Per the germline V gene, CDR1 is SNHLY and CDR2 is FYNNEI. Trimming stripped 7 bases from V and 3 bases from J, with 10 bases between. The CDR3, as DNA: TGTGCCAGCAAAGGGTTGGTTGGAAACACCATATATTTT. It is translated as CASKGLVGNTIYF. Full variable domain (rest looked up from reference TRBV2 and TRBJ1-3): EPEVTQTPSHQVTQMGQEVILRCVPISNHLYFYWYRQILGQKVEFLVSFYNNEISEKSEIFDDQFSVERPDGSNFTLKIRSTKLEDSAMYFCASKGLVGNTIYFGEGSWLTVV.

CDR3 in DNA: TGTGCCAGCAGTTTATACGGGGGCGAGGATACGCAGTATTTT. This sequence encodes CASSLYGGEDTQYF. The chain employs TRBV27 and TRBJ2-3, with D possibly being TRBD1 or TRBD2 (6 bases each). The CDR3 covers 14 residues. Between the trimmed V and J ends, which lost 1 base and 6 bases, there was a span of 11 bases. Germline V gives CDR1 MNHEY, CDR2 SMNVEV (reference sequence).

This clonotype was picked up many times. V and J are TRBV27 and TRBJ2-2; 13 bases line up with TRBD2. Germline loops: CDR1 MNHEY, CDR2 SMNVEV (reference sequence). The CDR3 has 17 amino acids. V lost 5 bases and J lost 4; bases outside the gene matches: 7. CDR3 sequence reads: CASSATGLAGATGELFF. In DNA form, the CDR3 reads TGTGCCAGCAGTGCTACCGGACTAGCGGGAGCCACCGGGGAGCTGTTTTTT.

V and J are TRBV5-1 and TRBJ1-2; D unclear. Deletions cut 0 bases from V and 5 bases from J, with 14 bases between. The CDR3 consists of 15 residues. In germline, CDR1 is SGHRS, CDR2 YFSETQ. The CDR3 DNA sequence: TGCGCCAGCAGCTTGGGTGGCAGCCTCTCTTATGGCTACACCTTC. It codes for CASSLGGSLSYGYTF.

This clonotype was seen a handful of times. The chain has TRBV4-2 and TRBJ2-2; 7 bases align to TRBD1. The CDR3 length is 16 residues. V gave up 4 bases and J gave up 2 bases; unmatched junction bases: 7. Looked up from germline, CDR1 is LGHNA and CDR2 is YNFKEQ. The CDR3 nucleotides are TGTGCCAGCAGCCCCAGAGCAGGGGGAAACACCGGGGAGCTGTTTTTT. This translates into CASSPRAGGNTGELFF.

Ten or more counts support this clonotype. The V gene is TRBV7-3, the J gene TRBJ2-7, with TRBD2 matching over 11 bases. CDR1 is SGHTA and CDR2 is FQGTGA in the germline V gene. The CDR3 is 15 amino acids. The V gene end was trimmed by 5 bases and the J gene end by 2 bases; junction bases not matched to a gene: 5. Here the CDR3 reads CASSAGLAAPYEQYF. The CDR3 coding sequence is TGTGCCAGCAGCGCGGGACTAGCGGCCCCCTACGAGCAGTACTTC.

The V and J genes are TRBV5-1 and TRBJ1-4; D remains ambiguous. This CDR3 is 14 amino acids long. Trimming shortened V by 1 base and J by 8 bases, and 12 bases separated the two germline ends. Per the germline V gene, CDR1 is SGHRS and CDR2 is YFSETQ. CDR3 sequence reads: CASSLQGFEEKLFF. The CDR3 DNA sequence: TGCGCCAGCAGCTTGCAAGGGTTTGAGGAAAAACTGTTTTTT.

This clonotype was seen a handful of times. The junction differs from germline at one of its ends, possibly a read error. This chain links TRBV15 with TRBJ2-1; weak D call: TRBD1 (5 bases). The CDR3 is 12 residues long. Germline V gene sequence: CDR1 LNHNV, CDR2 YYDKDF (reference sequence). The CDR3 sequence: CATGRQWNEQFF. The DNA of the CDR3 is TGTGCCACCGGCAGACAGTGGAATGAGCAGTTCTTC.

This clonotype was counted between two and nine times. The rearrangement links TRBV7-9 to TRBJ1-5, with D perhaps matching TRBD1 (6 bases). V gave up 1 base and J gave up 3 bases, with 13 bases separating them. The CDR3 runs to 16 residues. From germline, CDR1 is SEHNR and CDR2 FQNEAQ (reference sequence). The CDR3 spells CASSLGNRAYNQPQHF. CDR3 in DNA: TGTGCCAGCAGCTTAGGGAACAGGGCCTACAATCAGCCCCAGCATTTT.

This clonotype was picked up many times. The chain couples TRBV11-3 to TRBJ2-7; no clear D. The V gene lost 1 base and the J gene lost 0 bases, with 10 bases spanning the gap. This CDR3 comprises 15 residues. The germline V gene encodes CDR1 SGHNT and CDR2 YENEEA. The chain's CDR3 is CASSLGPDFSYEQYF. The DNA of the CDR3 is TGTGCCAGCAGCTTAGGGCCAGACTTCTCCTACGAGCAGTACTTC.

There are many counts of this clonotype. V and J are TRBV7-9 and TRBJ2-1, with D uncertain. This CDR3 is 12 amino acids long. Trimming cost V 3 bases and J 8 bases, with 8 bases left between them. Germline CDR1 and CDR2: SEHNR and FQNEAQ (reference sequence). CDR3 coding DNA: TGTGCCAGCAGCTTCCTGTCCGATGAGCAGTTCTTC. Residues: CASSFLSDEQFF. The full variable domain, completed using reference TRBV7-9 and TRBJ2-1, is DTGVSQNPRHKITKRGQNVTFRCDPISEHNRLYWYRQTLGQGPEFLTYFQNEAQLEKSRLLSDRFSAERPKGSFSTLEIQRTEQGDSAMYLCASSFLSDEQFFGPGTRLTVL.

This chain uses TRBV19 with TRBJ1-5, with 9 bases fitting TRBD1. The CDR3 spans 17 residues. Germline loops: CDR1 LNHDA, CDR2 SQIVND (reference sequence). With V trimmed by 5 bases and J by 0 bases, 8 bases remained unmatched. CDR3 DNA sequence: TGTGCCAGTAGTTGGTCCGGGACAGGGCATAGCAATCAGCCCCAGCATTTT. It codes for CASSWSGTGHSNQPQHF.

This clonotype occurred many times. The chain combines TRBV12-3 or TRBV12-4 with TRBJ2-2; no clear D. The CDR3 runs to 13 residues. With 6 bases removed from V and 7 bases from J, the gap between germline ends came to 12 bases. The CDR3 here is CASSPPARGELFF. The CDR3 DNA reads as TGTGCCAGCAGCCCCCCGGCACGCGGGGAGCTGTTTTTT.

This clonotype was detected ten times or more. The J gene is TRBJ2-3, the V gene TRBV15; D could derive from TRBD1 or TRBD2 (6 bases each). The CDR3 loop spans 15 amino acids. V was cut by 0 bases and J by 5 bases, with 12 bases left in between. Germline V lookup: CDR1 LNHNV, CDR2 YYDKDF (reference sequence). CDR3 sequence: CATSREGGQQDTQYF. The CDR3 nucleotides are TGTGCCACCAGCAGAGAGGGGGGCCAGCAAGATACGCAGTATTTT.

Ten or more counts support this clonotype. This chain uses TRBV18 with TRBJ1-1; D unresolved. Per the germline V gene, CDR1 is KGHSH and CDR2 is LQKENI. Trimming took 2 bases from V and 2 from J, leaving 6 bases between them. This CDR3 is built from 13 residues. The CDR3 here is CASSPGANTEAFF. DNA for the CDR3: TGTGCCAGCTCACCAGGCGCAAACACTGAAGCTTTCTTT. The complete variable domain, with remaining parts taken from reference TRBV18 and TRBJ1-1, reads NAGVMQNPRHLVRRRGQEARLRCSPMKGHSHVYWYRQLPEEGLKFMVYLQKENIIDESGMPKERFSAEFPKEGPSILRIQQVVRGDSAAYFCASSPGANTEAFFGQGTRLTVV.

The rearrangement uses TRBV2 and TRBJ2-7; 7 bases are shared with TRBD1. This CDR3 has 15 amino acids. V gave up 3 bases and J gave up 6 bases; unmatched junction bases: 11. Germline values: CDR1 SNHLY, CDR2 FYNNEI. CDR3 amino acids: CASSDGGYRGIEQYF. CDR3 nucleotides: TGTGCCAGCAGTGACGGTGGGTACAGGGGTATCGAGCAGTACTTC.

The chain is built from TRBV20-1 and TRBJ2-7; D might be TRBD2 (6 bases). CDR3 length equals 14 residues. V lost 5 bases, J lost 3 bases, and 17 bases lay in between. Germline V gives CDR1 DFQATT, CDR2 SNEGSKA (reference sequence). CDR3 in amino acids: CSADPLGRDYEQYF. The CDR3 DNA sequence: TGCAGTGCTGACCCCCTGGGGCGGGACTACGAGCAGTACTTC.